One T cell receptor beta chain is described in this entry. Its specificity is not known. The sample is drawn from a study of cytomegalovirus exposure and HLA in healthy donors. It was with 60 Vbeta and 13 Jbeta primers that the PCR ran. Only in-frame clones appear in the TCRdb table, and some are missing; sequencing was by immunoSEQ multiplex PCR. Here the sample spans 90,000 to 140,000 clones, about 13% being singletons. Losses at the gene ends were 5 bases for V and 0 bases for J; bases not matched to a gene: 6. The CDR3 length is 15 residues. Germline CDR1 MNHEY, CDR2 SVGAGI. Study-wide results and caveats: Immune exposure information available was restricted to CMV serostatus. Segments of the TCR beta V type were, in most cases, productive about 87% or about 30% of the time in an earlier analysis.

Sequences were obtained from PBMCs. V usage is TRBV6-5 and J usage is TRBJ1-2; TRBD1 agrees at 7 bases. This TCR was sampled from a man between 35 and 55 years old in good health and CMV-seropositive. The CDR3 spells CASSRQGPANYGYTF. CDR3 nucleotide sequence: TGTGCCAGCAGTCGACAGGGACCAGCTAACTATGGCTACACCTTC.